A selection of T cell receptor beta chains follows, all from one sample in a study of blood T cell repertoires in COVID-19. Generated by immunoSEQ multiplex PCR, the TCRdb table keeps only in-frame clones and is missing some. The table shows approximately 300,000 clones, with approximately 89% occurring only once. The sequencing sample was made of PBMCs or T cells enriched from blood (not recorded which). The receptor set was obtained from a woman aged 25 to 39 who had recovered from COVID-19. The CDR3 runs from the conserved cysteine through the conserved F or W. The D gene is left open where the match is weak. Size is omitted from some rows. Given values are once, few, many or a class for expanded clones.

d_call | j_call | clone_size | v_call | cdr3_aa | cdr3_nt
. | TRBJ1-2 | . | TRBV27 | CAAQGPDGYTF | TGTGCCGCCCAGGGTCCGGATGGCTACACCTTC
TRBD1 | TRBJ2-7 | few | TRBV19 | CASSSLGTGLSEQYF | TGTGCCAGTAGTTCCCTCGGGACAGGGTTATCCGAGCAGTACTTC
TRBD2 | TRBJ2-3 | . | TRBV30 | CAWTRLAASTDTQYF | TGTGCCTGGACCCGACTAGCGGCCAGCACAGATACGCAGTATTTT
TRBD1 | TRBJ1-2 | few | TRBV7-9 | CASSLAIQGAGYTF | TGTGCCAGCAGCTTAGCGATTCAGGGGGCTGGCTACACCTTC
. | TRBJ1-3 | . | TRBV3-1/TRBV3-2 | CASSPRYQSAGNTIYF | TGTGCCAGCAGCCCCCGATACCAATCGGCTGGAAACACCATATATTTT
. | TRBJ1-5 | . | TRBV2 | CASRRSGQLNQPQHF | TGTGCCAGCAGGCGGAGCGGGCAGCTCAATCAGCCCCAGCATTTT
. | TRBJ1-2 | . | TRBV28 | CASSLLYWHLYGYTF | TGTGCCAGCAGTTTATTATATTGGCACCTCTATGGCTACACCTTC
TRBD1 | TRBJ1-1 | . | TRBV6-2/TRBV6-3 | CASSSTTGAEAFF | TGTGCCAGCAGTTCCACGACAGGGGCTGAAGCTTTCTTT
TRBD1 | TRBJ2-1 | . | TRBV9 | CASSLTGTDNEQFF | TGTGCCAGCAGCCTGACAGGGACGGACAATGAGCAGTTCTTC
. | TRBJ2-7 | . | TRBV23-1 | CASSQFPGDSSYEQYF | TGCGCCAGCAGTCAATTCCCGGGGGACAGCTCCTATGAGCAGTACTTC
. | TRBJ1-5 | . | TRBV3-1/TRBV3-2 | CASSRRDSNQPQHF | TGTGCCAGCAGCCGCCGGGACTCCAATCAGCCCCAGCATTTT
TRBD2 | TRBJ2-5 | . | TRBV5-6 | CASSFVGTSSETQYF | TGTGCCAGCAGCTTCGTGGGGACTAGTTCGGAGACCCAGTACTTC
. | TRBJ2-1 | . | TRBV15 | CATSRDGGESNEQFF | TGTGCCACCAGCAGAGACGGAGGGGAAAGCAATGAGCAGTTCTTC
. | TRBJ1-4 | once | TRBV7-8 | CASSLRSSGATNEKLFF | TGTGCCAGCAGCTTACGAAGTTCGGGTGCAACTAATGAAAAACTGTTTTTT
. | TRBJ1-6 | . | TRBV19 | CASSGQWINSPLHF | TGTGCCAGTAGCGGACAGTGGATCAATTCACCCCTCCACTTT
. | TRBJ2-3 | . | TRBV10-3 | CAISPITGTMDTQYF | TGTGCCATCAGCCCAATAACAGGGACCATGGATACGCAGTATTTT
TRBD1 | TRBJ1-2 | . | TRBV28 | CASSFPNPGQEYGYTF | TGTGCCAGCAGTTTTCCTAACCCGGGACAGGAATATGGCTACACCTTC
TRBD1 | TRBJ1-1 | . | TRBV19 | CASSIGTGGEAFF | TGTGCCAGTAGTATTGGGACAGGGGGAGAAGCTTTCTTT
TRBD1 | TRBJ1-1 | . | TRBV29-1 | CSVLRGVNTEAFF | TGCAGCGTCCTCAGGGGGGTGAACACTGAAGCTTTCTTT
. | TRBJ2-2 | . | TRBV6-4 | CASSDRLQGHTGELFF | TGTGCCAGCAGCGACCGGCTACAGGGCCACACCGGGGAGCTGTTTTTT
TRBD1 | TRBJ1-1 | . | TRBV4-1 | CASSQLTGGPEAFF | TGCGCCAGCAGCCAACTGACAGGGGGTCCGGAAGCTTTCTTT
. | TRBJ1-1 | . | TRBV28 | CASSFEFSGTEAFF | TGTGCCAGCAGTTTTGAGTTTTCAGGCACTGAAGCTTTCTTT
TRBD2 | TRBJ2-1 | once | TRBV9 | CASSAGLDGNEQFF | TGTGCCAGCAGCGCGGGACTAGACGGGAATGAGCAGTTCTTC